This T cell receptor (beta chain) was sequenced for a study of CDR3 diversity in severe acne. Each CDR3 protein gets one entry after TCRdb re-called the PCR reads with MiXCR. The sample yields about 97,000 distinct CDR3 sequences, about half seen once. The CDR3 runs to 15 residues. V was pared by 2 bases and J by 5 bases, with 6 bases of the junction left unmatched. Per germline, CDR1 LNHDA and CDR2 SQIVND (reference sequence). This clonotype originated in a male donor with acne. This sequence joins TRBV19 and TRBJ2-5; 9 nucleotides line up with TRBD1. The sequenced sample consisted of blood. The CDR3 here is CASSIRDRVGETQYF. CDR3 DNA sequence: TGTGCCAGTAGTATAAGGGACAGGGTTGGGGAGACCCAGTACTTC.